A single sample gave rise to the 30 T cell receptor beta chains below, sequenced in a study of T cell responses to AZD1222 COVID-19 vaccine. Assay used: immunoSEQ multiplex PCR; TCRdb lists only in-frame clones, some missing. In total, the table holds about 140,000 clones. Sequenced sample: peripheral blood. The source is an adult in good health.

The chain couples TRBV19 to TRBJ1-1, with 8 positions matching TRBD1. The CDR3 totals 13 residues. V was pared by 8 bases and J by 5 bases, with 7 bases of the junction left unmatched. Germline V lookup: CDR1 LNHDA, CDR2 SQIVND (reference sequence). The CDR3 nucleotides read TGTGCCAGTCAAGGACAGGGCTGGACTGAAGCTTTCTTT. It is translated as CASQGQGWTEAFF.

The V gene is TRBV6-5, the J gene TRBJ1-6; D possibly corresponds to TRBD1 (6 bases). The length of the CDR3 is 15 residues. In germline, CDR1 is MNHEY, CDR2 SVGAGI. Trimming stripped 7 bases from V and 7 bases from J, with 17 bases between. The CDR3 nucleotides are TGTGCCAGCACCATAGGGGGAAACAGGAATTCACCCCTCCACTTT. Translation: CASTIGGNRNSPLHF.

This sequence joins TRBV4-3 and TRBJ2-3; D is unresolved. This CDR3 has 15 residues. CDR1 is LGHNA, CDR2 YSLEER, per germline. V lost 4 bases and J 0 bases, leaving 11 bases between the germline ends. The CDR3 sequence is CASSPRHSSTDTQYF. CDR3 nucleotide sequence: TGCGCCAGCAGCCCCCGCCATTCTAGCACAGATACGCAGTATTTT.

The rearrangement uses TRBV27 and TRBJ1-1; D possibly corresponds to TRBD1 (6 bases). The CDR3 extends over 15 amino acids. Trimming pared 1 base from V and 1 base from J, leaving 10 bases between. Looked up from germline, CDR1 is MNHEY and CDR2 is SMNVEV (reference sequence). The CDR3: CASSLLGTPNTEAFF. In nucleotides, the CDR3 is TGTGCCAGCAGTTTATTGGGGACACCGAACACTGAAGCTTTCTTT.

The V and J genes are TRBV19 and TRBJ2-4; D is possibly TRBD1 or TRBD2 (6 bases each). Germline assignment: CDR1 LNHDA and CDR2 SQIVND (reference sequence). This CDR3 is 16 amino acids long. As DNA, the CDR3 is TGTGCTTCCGGGGGCCCCGGTCCGGAGGCCAAAAACATTCAGTACTTC. Its translation is CASGGPGPEAKNIQYF.

The chain recombines TRBV25-1 with TRBJ1-1; D is possibly TRBD1 (5 bases). CDR3 size: 13 residues. Germline V CDR1 and CDR2: MGHDK, SYGVNS. V lost 4 bases to trimming and J lost 6 bases, with 12 bases between them. DNA of the CDR3: TGTGCCAGCAGTGGGGGGGGTGTGGCTGAAGCTTTCTTT. Translating it yields CASSGGGVAEAFF.

V usage is TRBV5-1 and J usage is TRBJ2-5, with TRBD2 matching 13 bases. Germline V lookup: CDR1 SGHRS, CDR2 YFSETQ. CDR3 length: 16 residues. J lost 5 bases, V lost 3 bases, and 7 bases had no gene match. The CDR3 sequence is CASSYTSGGAVETQYF. DNA for the CDR3: TGCGCCAGCAGCTACACTAGCGGGGGGGCCGTCGAGACCCAGTACTTC.

This chain uses TRBV9 with TRBJ1-1; D perhaps matches TRBD1 (5 bases). The V gene lost 0 bases and the J gene lost 1 base, with 19 bases spanning the gap. The CDR3 contains 18 residues. Germline loops: CDR1 SGDLS, CDR2 YYNGEE. CDR3 nucleotides: TGTGCCAGCAGCGTAGAGAGCCGGGACCCCCTCCGGAACACTGAAGCTTTCTTT. Its protein product is CASSVESRDPLRNTEAFF.

This rearrangement joins TRBV4-1 to TRBJ1-2; D is ambiguous. Germline CDR1 and CDR2: MGHRA and YSYEKL. V was cut by 0 bases and J by 0 bases, with 11 bases left in between. The CDR3 runs to 16 residues. The CDR3 DNA sequence: TGCGCCAGCAGCCAAGATTATGCAGGATCTAACTATGGCTACACCTTC. Translating gives CASSQDYAGSNYGYTF.

This chain connects TRBV7-9 to TRBJ1-1; no definite D call. Germline V gene sequence: CDR1 SEHNR, CDR2 FQNEAQ (reference sequence). The CDR3 is 14 amino acids. The ends were cut back, 5 bases at V and 5 bases at J, with 15 bases in the middle. The DNA of the CDR3 is TGTGCCAGCAGCCGCACGAGCTCGGAGACTGAAGCTTTCTTT. Translating gives CASSRTSSETEAFF.

The chain carries TRBV2 and TRBJ1-1, with D possibly being TRBD1 (5 bases). The CDR3 loop spans 13 amino acids. Germline CDR1 SNHLY, CDR2 FYNNEI. V shed 9 bases and J shed 0 bases, with 11 bases lying between them. The CDR3 region is CARGWGLNTEAFF. The CDR3 nucleotides are TGTGCCAGGGGGTGGGGGTTGAACACTGAAGCTTTCTTT.

The chain is built from TRBV12-5 and TRBJ1-2; 7 nucleotides agree with TRBD1. V trimming: 1 base; J trimming: 7 bases; junction bases outside the gene matches: 6. This CDR3 has 14 amino acids. Germline lookup yields CDR1 LGHNT and CDR2 FRNRAP. The CDR3 sequence is CASGLGSGGAGYTF. DNA for the CDR3: TGTGCTAGTGGTTTGGGATCAGGGGGGGCTGGCTACACCTTC. Looking up the rest from reference TRBV12-5 and TRBJ1-2 gives the full variable domain: DARVTQTPRHKVTEMGQEVTMRCQPILGHNTVFWYRQTMMQGLELLAYFRNRAPLDDSGMPKDRFSAEMPDATLATLKIQPSEPRDSAVYFCASGLGSGGAGYTFGSGTRLTVV.

The chain is built from TRBV12-3 or TRBV12-4 and TRBJ2-7; D gene unclear. Between the trimmed V and J ends, which lost 7 bases and 12 bases, there was a span of 22 bases. This CDR3 is 13 amino acids long. CDR3: CASTLGPAPVRYF. In DNA form, the CDR3 reads TGTGCCAGCACTCTCGGTCCAGCCCCTGTGCGGTACTTC.

The chain has TRBV6-5 and TRBJ2-1; tentatively, D is TRBD2 (5 bases). Trimming cost V 8 bases and J 3 bases, with 14 bases left between them. This CDR3 spans 14 amino acids. CDR1 MNHEY and CDR2 SVGAGI come from the germline V gene. DNA of the CDR3: TGTGCCAGCCGGGGATCCCAGAACTACAATGAGCAGTTCTTC. Its protein product is CASRGSQNYNEQFF.

This chain joins TRBV9 and TRBJ2-5; TRBD1 aligns across 10 bases. CDR1 SGDLS and CDR2 YYNGEE come from the germline V gene. The length of the CDR3 is 16 residues. The V segment lost 5 bases and the J segment 4 bases; nucleotides outside the gene matches: 11. The CDR3 DNA sequence: TGTGCCAGCAGTACCTTTGGACAGGGGGGGCGAGAGACCCAGTACTTC. Residues: CASSTFGQGGRETQYF.

CDR3 loop: CASSSPHGPGYEQYF. The CDR3 DNA follows: TGTGCCAGCAGCTCCCCGCATGGTCCGGGATACGAGCAGTACTTC. V gene TRBV7-9 combines with J gene TRBJ2-7; D may be TRBD2 (5 bases). Trimming removed 4 bases from V and 4 bases from J, with 17 bases in between. The germline CDR1 and CDR2 sequences are SEHNR and FQNEAQ (reference sequence). The CDR3 is made up of 15 amino acids.

The chain links TRBV20-1 to TRBJ1-2; D call uncertain. The length of the CDR3 is 11 residues. CDR1 is DFQATT and CDR2 is SNEGSKA in the germline V gene (reference sequence). With 6 bases removed from V and 7 bases from J, the gap between germline ends came to 12 bases. DNA of the CDR3: TGCAGTGCACCGCCCCAAGTTGGCTACACCTTC. Translation gives CSAPPQVGYTF.

V usage is TRBV13 and J usage is TRBJ1-2, with D uncertain. CDR3 length equals 12 residues. With 0 bases removed from V and 4 bases from J, the gap between germline ends came to 3 bases. Germline lookup yields CDR1 PRHDT and CDR2 FYEKMQ (reference sequence). CDR3 protein: CASSLGTYGYTF. CDR3 coding DNA: TGTGCCAGCAGCTTAGGAACCTATGGCTACACCTTC.

The rearrangement links TRBV4-1 to TRBJ2-2; D remains unclear. Per the germline V gene, CDR1 is MGHRA and CDR2 is YSYEKL. Deletions cut 1 base from V and 6 bases from J, with 9 bases between. The CDR3 totals 14 residues. CDR3 bases: TGCGCCAGCAGCCAAGGGCCCCTCCCCGGGGAGCTGTTTTTT. Translated, it gives CASSQGPLPGELFF.

V is TRBV12-3 or TRBV12-4 and J is TRBJ1-1; no definite D call. Trimming stripped 3 bases from V and 1 base from J, with 6 bases between. The CDR3 extends over 13 amino acids. For the CDR3, the DNA is TGTGCCAGCAGTTTCATTGAGAACACTGAAGCTTTCTTT. Its protein product is CASSFIENTEAFF.

The chain employs TRBV29-1 and TRBJ2-1, with D possibly matching TRBD2 (6 bases). CDR1 SQVTM and CDR2 ANQGSEA come from the germline V gene. V was clipped by 2 bases and J by 5 bases, with 10 bases between them. CDR3 size: 13 residues. Written as DNA, the CDR3 is TGCAGCGTTGAAAGGCGGAGGGACAATGAGCAGTTCTTC. It specifies CSVERRRDNEQFF.

The rearrangement links TRBV28 to TRBJ1-3, with a tentative D call TRBD1 (5 bases). V lost 5 bases and J lost 3, with 14 bases in between. The CDR3 consists of 15 residues. Germline values: CDR1 MDHEN, CDR2 SYDVKM. This CDR3 reads CASSHPRVDGNTIYF. Written as DNA, the CDR3 is TGTGCCAGCAGTCACCCCAGGGTGGATGGAAACACCATATATTTT.

CDR3 in amino acids: CASSPSGRETQYF. The CDR3 DNA follows: TGTGCCAGCTCACCATCAGGGAGGGAGACCCAGTACTTC. The chain uses TRBV18 and TRBJ2-5, with D perhaps matching TRBD2 (6 bases). The ends were cut back, 2 bases at V and 5 bases at J, with 9 bases in the middle. The CDR3 covers 13 residues. The germline gives CDR1 KGHSH, CDR2 LQKENI.

The chain carries TRBV28 and TRBJ1-2, with D tentatively TRBD1 (5 bases). The ends were cut back, 7 bases at V and 0 bases at J, with 18 bases in the middle. Germline values: CDR1 MDHEN, CDR2 SYDVKM. This CDR3 comprises 16 residues. As DNA, the CDR3 is TGTGCCAGCACCTTAAGGGGTTGGGGAGCTAACTATGGCTACACCTTC. Translated: CASTLRGWGANYGYTF.

This sequence joins TRBV28 and TRBJ1-2; D is unresolved. The CDR3 runs 13 residues. The V and J ends lost 6 bases and 2 bases respectively, with 10 bases between them. CDR1 is MDHEN, CDR2 SYDVKM, per germline. The CDR3 loop reads CASRAGVNYGYTF. The CDR3 DNA reads as TGTGCCAGCAGGGCTGGGGTCAACTATGGCTACACCTTC.

The chain has TRBV5-1 and TRBJ2-2; D is perhaps TRBD1 (6 bases). The CDR3 has 17 residues. With 0 bases removed from V and 0 bases from J, the gap between germline ends came to 12 bases. The V gene's germline CDR1 is SGHRS and CDR2 YFSETQ. CDR3 sequence: CASSLGQAASNTGELFF. The CDR3 nucleotides read TGCGCCAGCAGCTTGGGACAGGCTGCCTCGAACACCGGGGAGCTGTTTTTT.

V gene TRBV5-4 combines with J gene TRBJ1-2, with 7 bases fitting TRBD1. The CDR3 has 14 residues. Germline CDR1 reads SGHNT; CDR2 reads YYREEE (reference sequence). After removal of 0 bases from V and 4 bases from J, the junction contained 3 bases not matched to a gene. The CDR3 DNA follows: TGTGCCAGCAGCTTGGACAGGGGATCCTATGGCTACACCTTC. It codes for CASSLDRGSYGYTF.

V usage is TRBV19 and J usage is TRBJ2-7, with TRBD1 as a possible D gene (5 bases). CDR3 length: 14 amino acids. Trimming left V 5 bases short and J 0 bases short, with 11 bases between. The germline V gene encodes CDR1 LNHDA and CDR2 SQIVND (reference sequence). In DNA, the CDR3 is TGTGCCAGTAGTCCCCCAGGGTTCTCCTACGAGCAGTACTTC. Translated, it gives CASSPPGFSYEQYF.

The chain combines TRBV5-5 with TRBJ1-1; D uncertain. Germline loops: CDR1 SGHKS, CDR2 YYEKEE (reference sequence). The CDR3 consists of 15 residues. Trimming cost V 1 base and J 0 bases, with 10 bases left between them. The CDR3 sequence is CASSLTQTLNTEAFF. Here the CDR3 DNA reads TGTGCCAGCAGCTTGACACAGACATTGAACACTGAAGCTTTCTTT.

The V call is TRBV4-3, the J call TRBJ1-5; D is possibly TRBD1 (6 bases). The germline V gene encodes CDR1 LGHNA and CDR2 YSLEER. Trimming cost V 0 bases and J 7 bases, with 16 bases left between them. The CDR3 totals 16 residues. CDR3 sequence: CASSQDWGDIYQPQHF. The CDR3 nucleotides are TGCGCCAGCAGCCAAGATTGGGGGGACATCTACCAGCCCCAGCATTTT.